This TCR beta chain was sequenced during a study of T cells of healthy individuals. The CDR3 is 14 amino acids. CDR1 and CDR2 from the germline V gene are SGHRS and YFSETQ. Trimming removed 4 bases from V and 5 bases from J; junction bases left unmatched: 6. This clonotype was picked up a small number of times. Each CDR3 protein gets one entry after TCRdb re-called the 5' RACE reads with MiXCR. The sample has about 60,000 distinct CDR3 sequences; roughly 16% are singletons. The receptor was isolated from a human donor in good health. The V call is TRBV5-1, the J call TRBJ2-5, with 9 bases matching TRBD1. The CDR3 here is CASSEGQGRETQYF. The CDR3 DNA sequence: TGCGCCAGCAGCGAAGGACAGGGGAGGGAGACCCAGTACTTC.